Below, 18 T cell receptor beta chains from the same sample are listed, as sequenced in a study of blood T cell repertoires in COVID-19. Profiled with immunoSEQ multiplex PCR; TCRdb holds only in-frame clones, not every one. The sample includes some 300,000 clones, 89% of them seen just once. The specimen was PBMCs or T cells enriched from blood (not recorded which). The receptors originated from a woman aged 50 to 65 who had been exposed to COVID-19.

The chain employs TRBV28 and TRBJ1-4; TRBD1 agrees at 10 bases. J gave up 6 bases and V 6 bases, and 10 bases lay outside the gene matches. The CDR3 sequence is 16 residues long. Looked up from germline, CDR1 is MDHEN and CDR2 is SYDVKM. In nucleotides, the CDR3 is TGTGCCAGCAGCCAGACAGGGGGCGGAAATTATGAAAAACTGTTTTTT. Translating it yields CASSQTGGGNYEKLFF. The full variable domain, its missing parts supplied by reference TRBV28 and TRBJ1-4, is DVKVTQSSRYLVKRTGEKVFLECVQDMDHENMFWYRQDPGLGLRLIYFSYDVKMKEKGDIPEGYSVSREKKERFSLILESASTNQTSMYLCASSQTGGGNYEKLFFGSGTQLSVL.

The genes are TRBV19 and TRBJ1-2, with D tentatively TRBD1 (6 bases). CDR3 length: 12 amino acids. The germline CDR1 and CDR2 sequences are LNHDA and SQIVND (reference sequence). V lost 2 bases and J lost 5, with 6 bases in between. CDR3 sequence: CASSIRGYGYTF. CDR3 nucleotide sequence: TGTGCCAGTAGTATAAGGGGGTATGGCTACACCTTC.

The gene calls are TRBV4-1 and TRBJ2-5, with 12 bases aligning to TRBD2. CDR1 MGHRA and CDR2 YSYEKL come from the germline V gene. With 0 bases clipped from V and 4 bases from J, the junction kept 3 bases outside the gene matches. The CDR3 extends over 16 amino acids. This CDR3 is CASSQELAGGSETQYF. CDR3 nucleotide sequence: TGCGCCAGCAGCCAAGAACTAGCGGGGGGCTCAGAGACCCAGTACTTC.

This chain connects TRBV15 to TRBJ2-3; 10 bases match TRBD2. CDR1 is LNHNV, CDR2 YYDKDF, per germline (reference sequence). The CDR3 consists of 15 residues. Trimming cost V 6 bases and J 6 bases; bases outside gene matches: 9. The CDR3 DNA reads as TGTGCCACCAGTCAAGCGGGGGGGGCATTGGATACGCAGTATTTT. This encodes CATSQAGGALDTQYF.

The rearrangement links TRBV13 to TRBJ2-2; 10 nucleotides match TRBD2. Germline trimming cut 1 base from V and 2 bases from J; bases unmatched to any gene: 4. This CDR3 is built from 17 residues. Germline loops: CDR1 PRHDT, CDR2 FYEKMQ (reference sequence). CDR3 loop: CASSLVAGGFNTGELFF. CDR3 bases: TGTGCCAGCAGCTTAGTAGCGGGGGGTTTCAACACCGGGGAGCTGTTTTTT. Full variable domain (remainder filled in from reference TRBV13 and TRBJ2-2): AAGVIQSPRHLIKEKRETATLKCYPIPRHDTVYWYQQGPGQDPQFLISFYEKMQSDKGSIPDRFSAQQFSDYHSELNMSSLELGDSALYFCASSLVAGGFNTGELFFGEGSRLTVL.

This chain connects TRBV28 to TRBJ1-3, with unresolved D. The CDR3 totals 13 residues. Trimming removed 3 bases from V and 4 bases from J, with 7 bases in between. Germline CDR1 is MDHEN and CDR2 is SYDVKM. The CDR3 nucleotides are TGTGCCAGCAGTTTGTTACAAGGAAACACCATATATTTT. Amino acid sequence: CASSLLQGNTIYF.

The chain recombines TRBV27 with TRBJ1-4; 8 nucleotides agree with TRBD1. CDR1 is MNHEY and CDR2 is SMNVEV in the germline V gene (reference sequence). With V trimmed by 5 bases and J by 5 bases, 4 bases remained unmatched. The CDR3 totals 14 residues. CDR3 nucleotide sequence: TGTGCCAGCAGTGCCCGGGACAGGAATGAAAAACTGTTTTTT. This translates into CASSARDRNEKLFF. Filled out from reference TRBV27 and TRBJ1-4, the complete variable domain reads EAQVTQNPRYLITVTGKKLTVTCSQNMNHEYMSWYRQDPGLGLRQIYYSMNVEVTDKGDVPEGYKVSRKEKRNFPLILESPSPNQTSLYFCASSARDRNEKLFFGSGTQLSVL.

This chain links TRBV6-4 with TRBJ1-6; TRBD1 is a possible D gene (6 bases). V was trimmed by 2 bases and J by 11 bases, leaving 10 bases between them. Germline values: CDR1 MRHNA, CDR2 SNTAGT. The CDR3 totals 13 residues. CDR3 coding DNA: TGTGCCAGCAGTGACGGGGGCAGGGCACCCCTCCACTTT. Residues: CASSDGGRAPLHF.

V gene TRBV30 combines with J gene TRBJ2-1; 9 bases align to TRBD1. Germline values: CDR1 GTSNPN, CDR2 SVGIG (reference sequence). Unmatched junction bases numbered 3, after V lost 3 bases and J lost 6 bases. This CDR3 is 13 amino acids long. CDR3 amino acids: CAWSGGQGNEQFF. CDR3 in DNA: TGTGCCTGGAGCGGGGGACAGGGCAATGAGCAGTTCTTC.

The CDR3 is CASSEPLRSDGYTF. The CDR3 coding sequence is TGTGCCAGCAGTGAACCGTTGCGGTCCGATGGCTACACCTTC. The chain links TRBV6-1 to TRBJ1-2; no clear D gene. There are 14 residues in the CDR3. Germline assignment: CDR1 MNHNS and CDR2 SASEGT. Deletions cut 2 bases from V and 6 bases from J, with 13 bases between.

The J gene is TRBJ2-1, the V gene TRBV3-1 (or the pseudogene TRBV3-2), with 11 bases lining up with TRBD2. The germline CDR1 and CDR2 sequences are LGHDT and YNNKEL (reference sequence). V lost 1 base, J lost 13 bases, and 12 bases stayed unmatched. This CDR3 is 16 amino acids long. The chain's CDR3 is CASSQGLAGGNSLQFF. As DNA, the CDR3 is TGTGCCAGCAGCCAAGGGCTAGCGGGGGGTAATAGTCTACAGTTCTTC.

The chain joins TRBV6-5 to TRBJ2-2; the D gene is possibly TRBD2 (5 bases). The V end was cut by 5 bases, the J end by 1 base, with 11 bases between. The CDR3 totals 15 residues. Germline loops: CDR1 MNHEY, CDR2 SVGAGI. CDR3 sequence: CASSPRGGNTGELFF. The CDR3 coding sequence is TGTGCCAGCAGTCCCCGTGGAGGGAACACCGGGGAGCTGTTTTTT.

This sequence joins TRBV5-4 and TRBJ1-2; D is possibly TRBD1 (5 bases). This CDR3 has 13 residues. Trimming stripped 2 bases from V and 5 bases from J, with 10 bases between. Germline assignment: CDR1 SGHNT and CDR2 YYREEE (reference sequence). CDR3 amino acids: CASSFDRDYGYTF. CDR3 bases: TGTGCCAGCAGCTTTGACAGAGATTATGGCTACACCTTC.

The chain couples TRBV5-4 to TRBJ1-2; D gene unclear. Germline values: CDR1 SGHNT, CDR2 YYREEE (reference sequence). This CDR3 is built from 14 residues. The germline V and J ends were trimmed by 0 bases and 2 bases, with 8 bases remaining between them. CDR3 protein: CASSLETKNYGYTF. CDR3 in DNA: TGTGCCAGCAGCTTGGAGACTAAAAACTATGGCTACACCTTC.

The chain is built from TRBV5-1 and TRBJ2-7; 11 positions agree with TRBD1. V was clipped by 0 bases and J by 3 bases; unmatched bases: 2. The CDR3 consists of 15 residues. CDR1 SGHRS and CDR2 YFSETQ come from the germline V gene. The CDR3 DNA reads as TGCGCCAGCAGCTTGGAGGGACAGGGGGTCTACGAGCAGTACTTC. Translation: CASSLEGQGVYEQYF.

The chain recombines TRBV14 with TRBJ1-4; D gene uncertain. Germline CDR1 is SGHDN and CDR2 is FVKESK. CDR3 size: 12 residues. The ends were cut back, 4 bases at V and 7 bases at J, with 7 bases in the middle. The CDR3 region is CASSPSGEKLFF. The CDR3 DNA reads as TGTGCCAGCAGCCCTAGCGGTGAAAAACTGTTTTTT.

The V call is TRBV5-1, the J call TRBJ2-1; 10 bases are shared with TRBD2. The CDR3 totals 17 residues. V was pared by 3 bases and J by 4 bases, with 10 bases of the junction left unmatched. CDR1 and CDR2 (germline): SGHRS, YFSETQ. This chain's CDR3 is CASSSGPLAGVYNEQFF. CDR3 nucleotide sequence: TGCGCCAGCAGCTCGGGGCCCCTAGCGGGGGTTTACAATGAGCAGTTCTTC.

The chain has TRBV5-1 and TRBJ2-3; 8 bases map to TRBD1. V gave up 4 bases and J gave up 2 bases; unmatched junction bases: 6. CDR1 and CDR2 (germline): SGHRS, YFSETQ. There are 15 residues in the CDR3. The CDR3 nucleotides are TGCGCCAGCAGCACGAGGACAGGGTCCACAGATACGCAGTATTTT. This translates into CASSTRTGSTDTQYF.